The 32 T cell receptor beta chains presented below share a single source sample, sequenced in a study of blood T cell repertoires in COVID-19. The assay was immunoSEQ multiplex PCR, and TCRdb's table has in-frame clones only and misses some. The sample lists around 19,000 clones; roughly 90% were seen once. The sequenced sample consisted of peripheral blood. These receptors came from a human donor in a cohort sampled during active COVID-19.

Written as DNA, the CDR3 is TGTGCCAGCAGTTACTCGAGCTCTGGGGCCAACGTCCTGACTTTC. It yields the protein CASSYSSSGANVLTF. This rearrangement joins TRBV6-5 to TRBJ2-6; no definite D call. CDR1 is MNHEY and CDR2 is SVGAGI in the germline V gene. V lost 0 bases to trimming and J lost 0 bases, with 3 bases between them. The CDR3 has 15 residues.

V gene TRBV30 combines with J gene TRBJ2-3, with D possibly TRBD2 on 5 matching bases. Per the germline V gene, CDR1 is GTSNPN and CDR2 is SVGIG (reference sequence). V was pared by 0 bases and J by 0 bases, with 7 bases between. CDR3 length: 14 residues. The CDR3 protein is CAWSVRVSTDTQYF. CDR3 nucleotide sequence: TGTGCCTGGAGTGTGCGGGTTAGCACAGATACGCAGTATTTT.

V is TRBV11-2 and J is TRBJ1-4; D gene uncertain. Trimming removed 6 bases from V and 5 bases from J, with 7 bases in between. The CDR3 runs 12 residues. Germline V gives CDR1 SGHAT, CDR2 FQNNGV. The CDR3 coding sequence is TGTGCCAGCAGTCCACTGAATGAAAAACTGTTTTTT. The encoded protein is CASSPLNEKLFF. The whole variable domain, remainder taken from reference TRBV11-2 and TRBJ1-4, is EAGVAQSPRYKIIEKRQSVAFWCNPISGHATLYWYQQILGQGPKLLIQFQNNGVVDDSQLPKDRFSAERLKGVDSTLKIQPAKLEDSAVYLCASSPLNEKLFFGSGTQLSVL.

The CDR3 spells CASSYEGAGEKLFF. As DNA, the CDR3 is TGTGCCAGCAGCTACGAGGGGGCGGGTGAAAAACTGTTTTTT. The chain uses TRBV6-5 and TRBJ1-4; 7 nucleotides line up with TRBD1. After removal of 6 bases from V and 7 bases from J, the junction contained 8 bases not matched to a gene. Germline V lookup: CDR1 MNHEY, CDR2 SVGAGI. The CDR3 covers 14 residues.

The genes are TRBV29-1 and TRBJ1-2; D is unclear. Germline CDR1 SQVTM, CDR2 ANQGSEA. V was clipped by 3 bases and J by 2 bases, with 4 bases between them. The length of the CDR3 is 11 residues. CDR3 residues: CSVDLNYGYTF. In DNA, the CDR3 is TGCAGCGTTGATCTCAACTATGGCTACACCTTC.

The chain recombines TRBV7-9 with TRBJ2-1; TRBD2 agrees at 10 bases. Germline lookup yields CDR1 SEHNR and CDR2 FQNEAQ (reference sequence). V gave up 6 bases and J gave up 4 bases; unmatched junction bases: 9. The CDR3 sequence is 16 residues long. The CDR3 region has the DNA TGTGCCAGCAGTTCTTCTAGCGGGAGAAGGTACAATGAGCAGTTCTTC. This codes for CASSSSSGRRYNEQFF.

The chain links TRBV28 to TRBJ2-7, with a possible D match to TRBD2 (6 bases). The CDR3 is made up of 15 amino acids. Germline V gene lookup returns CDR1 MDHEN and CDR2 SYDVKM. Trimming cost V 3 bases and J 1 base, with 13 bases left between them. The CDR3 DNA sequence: TGTGCCAGCAGTTTTTTGGGGGAGGCATCCTACGAGCAGTACTTC. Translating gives CASSFLGEASYEQYF.

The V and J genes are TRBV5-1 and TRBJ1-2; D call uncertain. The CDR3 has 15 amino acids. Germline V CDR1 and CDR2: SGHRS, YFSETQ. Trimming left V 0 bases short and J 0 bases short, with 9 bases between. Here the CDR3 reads CASSLVPAPNYGYTF. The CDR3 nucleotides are TGCGCCAGCAGCTTGGTCCCAGCGCCTAACTATGGCTACACCTTC.

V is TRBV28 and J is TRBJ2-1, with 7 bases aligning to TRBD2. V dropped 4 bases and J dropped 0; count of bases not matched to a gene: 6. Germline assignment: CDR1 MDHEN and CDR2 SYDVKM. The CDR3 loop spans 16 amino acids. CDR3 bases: TGTGCCAGCAGTTACGCGGGAGAGGGCTCCTACAATGAGCAGTTCTTC. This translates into CASSYAGEGSYNEQFF.

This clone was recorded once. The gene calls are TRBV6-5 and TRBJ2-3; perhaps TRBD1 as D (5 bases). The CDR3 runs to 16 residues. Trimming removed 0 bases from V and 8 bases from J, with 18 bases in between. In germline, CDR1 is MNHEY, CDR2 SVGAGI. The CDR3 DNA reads TGTGCCAGCAGTTACTCGGGCGGCCCAGGGAAGGGTACGCAGTATTTT. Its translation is CASSYSGGPGKGTQYF.

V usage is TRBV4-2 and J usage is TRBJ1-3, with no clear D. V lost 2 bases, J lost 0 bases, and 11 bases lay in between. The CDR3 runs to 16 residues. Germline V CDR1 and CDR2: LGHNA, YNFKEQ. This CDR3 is CASSQLDRDSGNTIYF. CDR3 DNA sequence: TGTGCCAGCAGCCAACTGGACCGGGACTCTGGAAACACCATATATTTT.

DNA of the CDR3: TGTGCCTGGAGTGTGGCAGGGCTCGCTGAAGCTTTCTTT. Encoded protein: CAWSVAGLAEAFF. The genes are TRBV30 and TRBJ1-1; tentatively, D is TRBD1 (5 bases). Germline V gene lookup returns CDR1 GTSNPN and CDR2 SVGIG (reference sequence). Trimming shortened V by 0 bases and J by 6 bases, and 11 bases separated the two germline ends. There are 13 residues in the CDR3.

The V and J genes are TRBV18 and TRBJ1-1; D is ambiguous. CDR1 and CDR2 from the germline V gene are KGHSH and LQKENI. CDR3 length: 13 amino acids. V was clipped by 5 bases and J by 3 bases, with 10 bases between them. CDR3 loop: CASSAGLDTEAFF. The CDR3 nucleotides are TGTGCCAGCTCAGCGGGCTTAGACACTGAAGCTTTCTTT.

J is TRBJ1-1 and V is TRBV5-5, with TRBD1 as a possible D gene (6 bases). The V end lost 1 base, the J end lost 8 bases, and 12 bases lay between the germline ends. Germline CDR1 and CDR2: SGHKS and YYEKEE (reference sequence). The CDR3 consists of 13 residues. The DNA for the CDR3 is TGTGCCAGCAGCTTGTTCAGGGGTGGGGAAGCTTTCTTT. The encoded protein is CASSLFRGGEAFF.

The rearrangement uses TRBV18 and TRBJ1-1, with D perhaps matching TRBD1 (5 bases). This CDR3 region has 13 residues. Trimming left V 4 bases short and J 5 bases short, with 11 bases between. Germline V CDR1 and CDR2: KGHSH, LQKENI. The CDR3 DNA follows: TGTGCCAGCTCACTTACGGGGGGTACTGAAGCTTTCTTT. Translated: CASSLTGGTEAFF.

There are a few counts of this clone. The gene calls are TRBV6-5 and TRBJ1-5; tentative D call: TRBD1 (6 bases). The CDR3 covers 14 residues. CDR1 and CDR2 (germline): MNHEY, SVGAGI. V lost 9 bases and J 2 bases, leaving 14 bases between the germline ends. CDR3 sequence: CASAYRVGNQPQHF. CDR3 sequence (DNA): TGTGCCAGTGCGTACAGGGTGGGCAATCAGCCCCAGCATTTT.

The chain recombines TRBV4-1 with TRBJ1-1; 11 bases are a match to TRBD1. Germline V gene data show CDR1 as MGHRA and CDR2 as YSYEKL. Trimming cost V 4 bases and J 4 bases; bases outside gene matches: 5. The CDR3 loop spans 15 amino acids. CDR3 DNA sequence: TGCGCCAGCAGCCCCGCCGGGACAGGGGGCACTGAAGCTTTCTTT. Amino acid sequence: CASSPAGTGGTEAFF.

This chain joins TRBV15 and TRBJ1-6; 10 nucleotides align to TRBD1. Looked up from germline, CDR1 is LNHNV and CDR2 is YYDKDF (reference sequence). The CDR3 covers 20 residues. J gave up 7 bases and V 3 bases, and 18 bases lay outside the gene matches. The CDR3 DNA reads TGTGCCACCAGCAGCTACGCCGGGACAGGGGTGAGTAGTTTCAATTCACCCCTCCACTTT. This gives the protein CATSSYAGTGVSSFNSPLHF.

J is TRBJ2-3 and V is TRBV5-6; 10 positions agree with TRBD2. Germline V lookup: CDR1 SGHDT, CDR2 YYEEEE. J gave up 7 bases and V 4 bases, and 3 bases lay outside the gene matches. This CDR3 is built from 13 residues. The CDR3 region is CASSPTSGYTQYF. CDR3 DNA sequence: TGTGCCAGCAGCCCGACTAGCGGGTATACGCAGTATTTT.

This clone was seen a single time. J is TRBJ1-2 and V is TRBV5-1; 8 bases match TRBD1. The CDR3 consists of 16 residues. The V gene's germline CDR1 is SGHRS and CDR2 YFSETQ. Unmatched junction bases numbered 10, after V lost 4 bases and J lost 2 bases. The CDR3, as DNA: TGCGCCAGCAGCGTAGGGTCGACAGGGGCAAACTATGGCTACACCTTC. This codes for CASSVGSTGANYGYTF.

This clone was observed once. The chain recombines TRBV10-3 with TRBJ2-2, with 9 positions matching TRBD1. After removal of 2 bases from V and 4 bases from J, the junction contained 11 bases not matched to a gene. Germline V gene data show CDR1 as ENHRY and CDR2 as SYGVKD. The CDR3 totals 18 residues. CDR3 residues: CAISERTPGQGPTGELFF. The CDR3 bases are TGTGCCATCAGTGAGCGGACACCGGGACAGGGTCCCACCGGGGAGCTGTTTTTT.

CDR3 sequence (DNA): TGCGCCAGCAGCATTTCCGGACAGGGTTGGGGCGAGCAGTACTTC. Translation gives CASSISGQGWGEQYF. V usage is TRBV5-1 and J usage is TRBJ2-7; 8 nucleotides match TRBD1. The CDR3 totals 15 residues. Germline lookup yields CDR1 SGHRS and CDR2 YFSETQ. Trimming at V came to 4 bases and at J to 6 bases, leaving 12 bases not matched to a gene.

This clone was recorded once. In nucleotides, the CDR3 is TGTGCCAGCAGCCTCGATGGGGGGGTACAGCCCCAGCATTTT. Protein: CASSLDGGVQPQHF. The chain has TRBV7-2 and TRBJ1-5, with a weak D call TRBD1 (5 bases). Per germline, CDR1 SGHTA and CDR2 FQGNSA. V dropped 5 bases and J dropped 7 bases, with 15 bases sitting between them. CDR3 length equals 14 residues. Full variable domain (remainder filled in from reference TRBV7-2 and TRBJ1-5): GAGVSQSPSNKVTEKGKDVELRCDPISGHTALYWYRQSLGQGLEFLIYFQGNSAPDKSGLPSDRFSAERTGGSVSTLTIQRTQQEDSAVYLCASSLDGGVQPQHFGDGTRLSIL.

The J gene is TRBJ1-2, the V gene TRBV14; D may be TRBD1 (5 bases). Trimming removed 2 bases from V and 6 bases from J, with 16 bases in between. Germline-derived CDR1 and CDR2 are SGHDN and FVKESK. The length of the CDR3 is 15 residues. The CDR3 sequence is CASSQLIQGRDGYTF. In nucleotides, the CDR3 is TGTGCCAGCAGCCAATTAATTCAGGGTCGCGATGGCTACACCTTC.

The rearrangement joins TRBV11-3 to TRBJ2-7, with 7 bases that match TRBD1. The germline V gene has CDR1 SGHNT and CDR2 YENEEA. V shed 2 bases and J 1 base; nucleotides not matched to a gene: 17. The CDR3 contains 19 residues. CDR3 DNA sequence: TGTGCCAGCAGCTTATACCCGTGGACAGGCGGAACAGGGTCCTACGAGCAGTACTTC. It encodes CASSLYPWTGGTGSYEQYF.

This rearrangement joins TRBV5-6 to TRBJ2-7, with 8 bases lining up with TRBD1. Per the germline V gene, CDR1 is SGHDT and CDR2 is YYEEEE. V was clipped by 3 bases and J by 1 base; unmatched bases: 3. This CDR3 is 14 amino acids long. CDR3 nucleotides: TGTGCCAGCAGCTCGACAGGGGAGTCCTACGAGCAGTACTTC. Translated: CASSSTGESYEQYF.

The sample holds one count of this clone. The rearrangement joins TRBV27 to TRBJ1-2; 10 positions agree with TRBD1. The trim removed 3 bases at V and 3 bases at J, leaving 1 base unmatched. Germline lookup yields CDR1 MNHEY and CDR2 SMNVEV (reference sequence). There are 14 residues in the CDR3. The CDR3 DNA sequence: TGTGCCAGCAGTTTGGGACAGGGGTACTATGGCTACACCTTC. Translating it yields CASSLGQGYYGYTF.

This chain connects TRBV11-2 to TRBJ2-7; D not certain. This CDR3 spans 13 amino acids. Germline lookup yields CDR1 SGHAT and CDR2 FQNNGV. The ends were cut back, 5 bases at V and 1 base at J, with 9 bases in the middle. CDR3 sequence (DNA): TGTGCCAGCAGCCCCCAGGTTTCCTACGAGCAGTACTTC. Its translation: CASSPQVSYEQYF.

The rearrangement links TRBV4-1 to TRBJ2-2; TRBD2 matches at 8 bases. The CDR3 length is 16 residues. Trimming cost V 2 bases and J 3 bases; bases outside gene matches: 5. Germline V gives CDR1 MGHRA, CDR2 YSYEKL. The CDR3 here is CASSQRTSRYTGELFF. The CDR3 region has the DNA TGCGCCAGCAGCCAAAGGACTAGCAGATACACCGGGGAGCTGTTTTTT.

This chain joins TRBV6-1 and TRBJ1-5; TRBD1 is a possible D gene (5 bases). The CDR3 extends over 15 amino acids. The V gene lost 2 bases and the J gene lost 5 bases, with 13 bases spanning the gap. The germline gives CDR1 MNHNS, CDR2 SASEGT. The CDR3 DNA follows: TGTGCCAGCAGTGAAAGCCTACAGGTTTATCAGCCCCAGCATTTT. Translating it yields CASSESLQVYQPQHF.

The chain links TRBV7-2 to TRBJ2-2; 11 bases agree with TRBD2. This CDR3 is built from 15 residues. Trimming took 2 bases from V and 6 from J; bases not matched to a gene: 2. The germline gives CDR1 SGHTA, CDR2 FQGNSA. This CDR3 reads CASSLLAGGPGELFF. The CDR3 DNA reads TGTGCCAGCAGCTTACTAGCGGGAGGACCCGGGGAGCTGTTTTTT.

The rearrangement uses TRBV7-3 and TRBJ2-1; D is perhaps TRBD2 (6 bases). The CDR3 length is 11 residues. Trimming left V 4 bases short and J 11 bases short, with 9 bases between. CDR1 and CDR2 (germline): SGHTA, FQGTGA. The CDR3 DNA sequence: TGTGCCAGCAGCTCGGGGGTCCAGCAGTTCTTC. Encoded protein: CASSSGVQQFF.